The clone carrying this T cell receptor beta chain occurred many times. Antigen: not known. The sample belongs to a study of CD8 T cells in ankylosing spondylitis. Study-wide findings and caveats: A TCR beta motif of 7 to 9 highly homologous variants seemed to mark ankylosing spondylitis blood. Clones linked to the disease showed a CD8+ phenotype. They occurred at relatively low frequencies in peripheral blood.

Quantitative 5'-RACE with molecular barcodes generated TCR beta libraries. TCRdb itself ran the 5' RACE reads through MiXCR, one entry per CDR3 protein. The sample contains roughly 86,000 distinct CDR3 sequences, about 8.8% of which appear only once. Germline CDR1 and CDR2: SQVTM and ANQGSEA. This CDR3 has 14 amino acids. V shed 5 bases and J shed 1 base, with 9 bases lying between them. The chain joins TRBV29-1 to TRBJ2-6; no clear D. The specimen sequenced was blood, either unsorted or a sorted T cell fraction (not recorded which). The TCR comes from a male donor with ankylosing spondylitis or in good health (not recorded which). The DNA of the CDR3 is TGCAGCGTTAAAAGGGTTTCTGGGGCCAACGTCCTGACTTTC. It encodes CSVKRVSGANVLTF.